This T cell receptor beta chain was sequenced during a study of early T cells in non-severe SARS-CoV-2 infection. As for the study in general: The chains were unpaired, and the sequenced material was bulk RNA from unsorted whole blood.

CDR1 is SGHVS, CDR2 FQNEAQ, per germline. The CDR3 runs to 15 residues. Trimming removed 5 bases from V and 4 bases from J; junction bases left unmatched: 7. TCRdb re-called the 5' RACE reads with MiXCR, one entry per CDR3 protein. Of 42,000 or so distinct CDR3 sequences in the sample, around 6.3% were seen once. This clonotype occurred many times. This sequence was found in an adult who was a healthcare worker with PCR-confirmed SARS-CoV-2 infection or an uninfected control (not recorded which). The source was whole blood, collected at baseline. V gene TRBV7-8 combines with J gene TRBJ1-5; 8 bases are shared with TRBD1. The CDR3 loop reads CASSPGQAKNQPQHF. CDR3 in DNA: TGTGCCAGCAGCCCGGGACAGGCTAAGAATCAGCCCCAGCATTTT.